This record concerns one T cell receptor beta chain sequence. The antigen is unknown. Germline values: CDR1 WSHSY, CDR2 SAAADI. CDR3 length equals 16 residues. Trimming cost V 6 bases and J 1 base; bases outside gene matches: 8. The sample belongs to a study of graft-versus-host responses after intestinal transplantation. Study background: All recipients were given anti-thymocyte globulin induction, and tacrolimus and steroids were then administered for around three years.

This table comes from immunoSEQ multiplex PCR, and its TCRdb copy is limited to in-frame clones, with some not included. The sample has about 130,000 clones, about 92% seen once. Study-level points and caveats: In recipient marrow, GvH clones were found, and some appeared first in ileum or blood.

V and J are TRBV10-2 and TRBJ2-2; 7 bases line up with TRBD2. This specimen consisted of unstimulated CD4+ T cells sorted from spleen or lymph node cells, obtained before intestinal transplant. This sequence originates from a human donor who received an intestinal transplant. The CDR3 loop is CASSVTSSRNTGELFF. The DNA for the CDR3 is TGCGCCAGCAGCGTGACTAGCAGTAGGAACACCGGGGAGCTGTTTTTT.